Listed here are 21 T cell receptor beta chains from one sample, sequenced in a study of cytomegalovirus exposure and HLA in healthy donors. PCR used 60 Vbeta primers and 13 Jbeta primers. Sequencing was performed with immunoSEQ multiplex PCR; in TCRdb, only in-frame clones are kept and a portion is missing. The data contain over 150,000 clones, 85% of them seen just once; the ten biggest clones take up 1%. Sequencing used PBMCs. These receptors came from a boy aged 2 to 9 in good health and CMV-seronegative.

The CDR3 region is CASSLSEGSYEQYF. CDR3 nucleotide sequence: TGTGCCAGCAGCTTATCCGAGGGCTCCTACGAGCAGTACTTC. The rearrangement links TRBV7-9 to TRBJ2-7; possible D gene TRBD2, 5 bases. The CDR3 covers 14 residues. V shed 2 bases and J shed 0 bases, with 8 bases lying between them. CDR1 and CDR2 (germline): SEHNR, FQNEAQ (reference sequence).

The chain links TRBV27 to TRBJ1-5; D is undetermined. V lost 2 bases and J 4 bases, leaving 6 bases between the germline ends. The CDR3 consists of 13 residues. Germline V gene sequence: CDR1 MNHEY, CDR2 SMNVEV (reference sequence). For the CDR3, the DNA is TGTGCCAGCAGTTTAAACCGGAATCAGCCCCAGCATTTT. Protein sequence: CASSLNRNQPQHF.

The chain recombines TRBV15 with TRBJ2-4; the D gene is possibly TRBD2 (6 bases). This CDR3 contains 17 residues. CDR1 is LNHNV and CDR2 is YYDKDF in the germline V gene (reference sequence). V was cut by 0 bases and J by 1 base, with 13 bases left in between. CDR3 sequence (DNA): TGTGCCACCAGCAGAGATCTGGGGGGTTCGGCCAAAAACATTCAGTACTTC. Encoded protein: CATSRDLGGSAKNIQYF.

The chain combines TRBV18 with TRBJ2-5; tentatively, D is TRBD2 (5 bases). The CDR3 is made up of 15 amino acids. The germline V gene has CDR1 KGHSH and CDR2 LQKENI. Trimming shortened V by 2 bases and J by 2 bases, and 12 bases separated the two germline ends. The CDR3 spells CASSPRELTQETQYF. The DNA of the CDR3 is TGTGCCAGCTCACCAAGGGAGTTGACTCAAGAGACCCAGTACTTC.

This clone turned up a few times. The J gene is TRBJ1-2, the V gene TRBV28, with D hard to call. V gave up 2 bases and J gave up 3 bases, with 7 bases separating them. In germline, CDR1 is MDHEN, CDR2 SYDVKM. The length of the CDR3 is 13 residues. The CDR3 region has the DNA TGTGCCAGCAGTTTAGCCCAGGACTATGGCTACACCTTC. It translates to CASSLAQDYGYTF.

The rearrangement links TRBV7-2 to TRBJ1-5; perhaps TRBD1 as D (5 bases). The germline V and J ends were trimmed by 0 bases and 2 bases, with 5 bases remaining between them. Germline assignment: CDR1 SGHTA and CDR2 FQGNSA. The CDR3 runs 14 residues. Here the CDR3 reads CASSLAGGNQPQHF. In DNA form, the CDR3 reads TGTGCCAGCAGCTTAGCAGGGGGCAATCAGCCCCAGCATTTT. The full variable domain, its missing parts supplied by reference TRBV7-2 and TRBJ1-5, is GAGVSQSPSNKVTEKGKDVELRCDPISGHTALYWYRQSLGQGLEFLIYFQGNSAPDKSGLPSDRFSAERTGGSVSTLTIQRTQQEDSAVYLCASSLAGGNQPQHFGDGTRLSIL.

J is TRBJ2-7 and V is TRBV11-2; a weak D match, TRBD2 (6 bases). Trimming left V 3 bases short and J 4 bases short, with 13 bases between. Germline assignment: CDR1 SGHAT and CDR2 FQNNGV. The CDR3 totals 14 residues. CDR3 loop: CASSLGTGLYEQYF. As DNA, the CDR3 is TGTGCCAGCAGCTTGGGGACTGGGCTGTACGAGCAGTACTTC.

This clone was found a few times. The rearrangement joins TRBV19 to TRBJ2-1; possible D gene TRBD2, 6 bases. Germline lookup yields CDR1 LNHDA and CDR2 SQIVND (reference sequence). Trimming left V 2 bases short and J 6 bases short, with 14 bases between. The CDR3 sequence is 15 residues long. CDR3 sequence: CASSIREEGSNEQFF. The CDR3, as DNA: TGTGCCAGTAGTATAAGGGAGGAGGGGAGCAATGAGCAGTTCTTC.

The chain uses TRBV20-1 and TRBJ2-3; D remains unclear. V lost 7 bases and J lost 2, with 7 bases in between. This CDR3 has 11 residues. Germline CDR1 is DFQATT and CDR2 is SNEGSKA (reference sequence). CDR3 coding DNA: TGCAGTGAGAGCCCCACAGATACGCAGTATTTT. Amino acids: CSESPTDTQYF.

The chain combines TRBV10-1 with TRBJ2-1, with 7 bases aligning to TRBD1. Trimming removed 8 bases from V and 13 bases from J; junction bases left unmatched: 17. The CDR3 is 14 amino acids. In germline, CDR1 is WNHNN, CDR2 SYGVQD (reference sequence). The CDR3 region has the DNA TGCGCCAGCGGTTCCAAGACAGGGCCGAGAGCACAGTTCTTC. Translation: CASGSKTGPRAQFF.

The genes are TRBV19 and TRBJ1-3; 8 bases are shared with TRBD1. Trimming took 7 bases from V and 0 from J; bases not matched to a gene: 5. The germline CDR1 and CDR2 sequences are LNHDA and SQIVND (reference sequence). The CDR3 loop spans 15 amino acids. As DNA, the CDR3 is TGTGCCAGTAAGGACAGGGCGTTCTCTGGAAACACCATATATTTT. Translating it yields CASKDRAFSGNTIYF.

This clone came up once. The V and J genes are TRBV19 and TRBJ2-3; TRBD1 aligns across 11 bases. V trimming: 9 bases; J trimming: 5 bases; junction bases outside the gene matches: 10. The germline CDR1 and CDR2 sequences are LNHDA and SQIVND (reference sequence). This CDR3 has 15 amino acids. CDR3 region: CASAASGQGGDTQYF. The DNA for the CDR3 is TGTGCCAGCGCGGCGTCGGGACAGGGGGGAGATACGCAGTATTTT. Full variable domain (remainder filled in from reference TRBV19 and TRBJ2-3): DGGITQSPKYLFRKEGQNVTLSCEQNLNHDAMYWYRQDPGQGLRLIYYSQIVNDFQKGDIAEGYSVSREKKESFPLTVTSAQKNPTAFYLCASAASGQGGDTQYFGPGTRLTVL.

The chain recombines TRBV21-1 with TRBJ2-1; the D call TRBD2 from the table was never checked on the DNA. TRBV21-1 is an annotated pseudogene. This CDR3 is 16 amino acids long. CDR3 DNA: TGTGCCAGCAGCAAAGGGAAGCGGGGGGGCTGGGATGAGCAGTTCTTC. Its protein product is CASSKGKRGGWDEQFF.

The genes are TRBV19 and TRBJ1-1; D is ambiguous. CDR1 is LNHDA and CDR2 is SQIVND in the germline V gene (reference sequence). The CDR3 extends over 13 amino acids. Trimming pared 3 bases from V and 2 bases from J, leaving 7 bases between. CDR3: CASSIQTNTEAFF. The CDR3 bases are TGTGCCAGTAGTATCCAGACAAACACTGAAGCTTTCTTT.

This clone came up once. V gene TRBV10-1 combines with J gene TRBJ1-1, with unresolved D. V was cut by 0 bases and J by 2 bases, with 10 bases left in between. This CDR3 region has 15 residues. Germline V CDR1 and CDR2: WNHNN, SYGVQD (reference sequence). CDR3 nucleotides: TGCGCCAGCAGTGAGTCTTTGGGCTTCAACACTGAAGCTTTCTTT. It yields the protein CASSESLGFNTEAFF.

V is TRBV28 and J is TRBJ1-6; TRBD1 is a possible D gene (6 bases). The V gene's germline CDR1 is MDHEN and CDR2 SYDVKM. V was clipped by 8 bases and J by 0 bases, with 8 bases between them. The CDR3 has 14 residues. This CDR3 is CASDRSSYNSPLHF. The DNA for the CDR3 is TGTGCCAGCGACAGGAGCTCCTATAATTCACCCCTCCACTTT.

With regard to this clone: Relative to the germline gene, one junction end is altered; a read error may explain this. The chain employs TRBV7-9 and TRBJ1-3; D uncertain. CDR1 SEHNR and CDR2 FQNEAQ come from the germline V gene (reference sequence). CDR3 length: 16 residues. CDR3 in DNA: TGTTCCAGCAGCTTAGGCCCTAGCGGCTCTGGAAACACCATATATTTT. Protein product: CSSSLGPSGSGNTIYF.

The V call is TRBV27, the J call TRBJ2-5, with D perhaps TRBD1 (5 bases). CDR1 and CDR2 (germline): MNHEY, SMNVEV (reference sequence). V was shortened by 3 bases and J by 5 bases, with 13 bases between the two germline ends. This CDR3 is 14 amino acids long. This CDR3 reads CASSFQGYGETQYF. The CDR3 DNA sequence: TGTGCCAGCAGTTTTCAGGGTTATGGGGAGACCCAGTACTTC.

The chain has TRBV25-1 and TRBJ2-5; a possible D gene is TRBD1 (7 bases). This CDR3 contains 15 residues. Trimming took off 2 bases at V and 5 bases at J, with 15 bases between the two ends. CDR1 is MGHDK, CDR2 SYGVNS, per germline. In DNA form, the CDR3 reads TGTGCCAGCAGTGAACCAGGGGGGACAGAGGAGACCCAGTACTTC. Its protein product is CASSEPGGTEETQYF.

The rearrangement uses TRBV15 and TRBJ2-1; 9 nucleotides line up with TRBD1. The V gene end was trimmed by 1 base and the J gene end by 4 bases; junction bases not matched to a gene: 2. This CDR3 region has 15 residues. Germline-derived CDR1 and CDR2 are LNHNV and YYDKDF (reference sequence). This CDR3 reads CATSRGDRVYNEQFF. As DNA, the CDR3 is TGTGCCACCAGCAGAGGGGACAGGGTTTACAATGAGCAGTTCTTC.

This chain uses TRBV5-1 with TRBJ2-1; the D gene is possibly TRBD1 (6 bases). With 0 bases removed from V and 8 bases from J, the gap between germline ends came to 15 bases. Germline CDR1 reads SGHRS; CDR2 reads YFSETQ. CDR3 length: 15 amino acids. CDR3 in DNA: TGCGCCAGCAGCTTGGGACAGACAGGAGGACATGAGCAGTTCTTC. Its translation: CASSLGQTGGHEQFF.